This entry features one TCR beta chain sequence. This was the immunoSEQ v3 assay. Sequencing was performed with immunoSEQ multiplex PCR; in TCRdb, only in-frame clones are kept and a portion is missing. The table lists about 55,000 clones, about 81% of them singletons. The data stem from a study of TIL therapy for anti-PD-1-resistant metastatic lung cancer. Indicated time point: pre-treatment sample, taken before nivolumab and TIL therapy. Adults with stage 4 NSCLC were enrolled in a phase I trial. Trimming left V 0 bases short and J 1 base short, with 10 bases between. Germline lookup yields CDR1 SGHRS and CDR2 YFSETQ. The CDR3 has 16 residues.

The sample consisted of blood, taken at baseline. The V gene is TRBV5-1, the J gene TRBJ1-4; weak D call: TRBD1 (6 bases). The sequence was collected from a person between 30 and 79 years old with non-small cell lung cancer. Written as DNA, the CDR3 is TGCGCCAGCAGCTTGGCGAGGGGGAGAACTAATGAAAAACTGTTTTTT. Encoded protein: CASSLARGRTNEKLFF.